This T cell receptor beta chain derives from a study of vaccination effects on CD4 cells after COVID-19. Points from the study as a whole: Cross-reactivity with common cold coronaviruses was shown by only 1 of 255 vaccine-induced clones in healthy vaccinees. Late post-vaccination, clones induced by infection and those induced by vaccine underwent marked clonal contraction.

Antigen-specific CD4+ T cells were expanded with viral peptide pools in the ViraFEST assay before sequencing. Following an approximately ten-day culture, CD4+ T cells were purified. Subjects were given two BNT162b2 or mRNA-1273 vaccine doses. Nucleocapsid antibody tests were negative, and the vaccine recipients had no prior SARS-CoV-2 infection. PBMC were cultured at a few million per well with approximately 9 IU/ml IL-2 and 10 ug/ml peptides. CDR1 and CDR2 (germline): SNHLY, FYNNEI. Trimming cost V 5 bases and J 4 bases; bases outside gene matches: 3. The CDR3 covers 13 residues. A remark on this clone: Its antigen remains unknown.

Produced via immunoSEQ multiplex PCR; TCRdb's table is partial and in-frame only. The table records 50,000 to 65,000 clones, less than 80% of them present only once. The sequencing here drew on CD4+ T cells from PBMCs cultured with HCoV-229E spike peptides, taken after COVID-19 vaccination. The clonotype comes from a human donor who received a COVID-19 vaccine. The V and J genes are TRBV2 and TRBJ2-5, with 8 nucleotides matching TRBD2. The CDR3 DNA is TGTGCCAGCAGTCGGGGACTAGGAGAGACCCAGTACTTC. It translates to CASSRGLGETQYF.